The 20 T cell receptor beta chains listed next were all sequenced from one sample in a study of tissue T cells after allogeneic stem cell transplantation. Method: immunoSEQ multiplex PCR; TCRdb's copy keeps in-frame clones and lacks some. The sample consists of about 5,000 clones, 30% to 45% of them appearing once. As to time point: mouse harvest day 14 after allogeneic transplant. Mouse grafts combined 10^7 T-cell-depleted bone marrow cells with 10^6 splenic CD5+ T cells. Sequencing input: gut tissue. The receptor set was obtained from a female BALB/c mouse given C57BL/6 T cells with graft-versus-host disease after an allogeneic hematopoietic cell transplant.

This clone is medium-sized (0.01 to 0.1%) by share. Each gene name is a mouse one. The sequenced CDR3 bases are TGTGCAAGCAGCCTCAGGGGCGACACCCAGTAC. Translating gives CASSLRGDTQY. The entire CDR3 is CASSLRGDTQYF. J is TRBJ2-5 and V is TRBV16, with a weak D call TRBD1 (6 bases). The read is 1 residue too short to cover the CDR3 end, so that end is filled in from the germline J gene. Trimming pared 5 bases from V and 6 bases from J, leaving 9 bases between. The length of the CDR3 is 12 residues. Germline CDR1 is SGHSA and CDR2 is FRNQAP.

As concerns this clone: Mouse gene names apply. The CDR3 end is not reached by the read, which stops 1 residue before it; the germline J gene fills it in. J is TRBJ2-4 and V is TRBV4, with TRBD2 matching over 9 bases. This CDR3 has 16 residues. Trimming cost V 5 bases and J 0 bases; bases outside gene matches: 6. Germline CDR1 reads LGHDT; CDR2 reads YNNKQL (reference sequence). The CDR3 bases that were read are TGTGCCAGCAGCCTACTGGGGGGCCATAGTCAAAACACCTTGTAC. Translation gives CASSLLGGHSQNTLY. The CDR3 in full is CASSLLGGHSQNTLYF.

This clone was counted only a few times. Mouse gene names and germline throughout. The CDR3 is cut off 1 residue early in the read; its end comes from the germline J gene. The chain has TRBV26 and TRBJ1-3, with D uncertain. V lost 4 bases to trimming and J lost 3 bases, with 10 bases between them. This CDR3 comprises 14 residues. The V gene's germline CDR1 is KGHPV and CDR2 FQNQEV (reference sequence). CDR3 DNA (partial): TGTGCCAGCAGTCGGCAGCCTTTTGGAAATACGCTCTAT. Its protein is CASSRQPFGNTLY. The whole CDR3 sequence reads CASSRQPFGNTLYF.

Turning to this clone: The gene names given are mouse names. The read ends 1 residue before the CDR3 terminus; that terminus is restored from the germline J gene. The chain has TRBV13-2 and TRBJ2-3; 9 nucleotides agree with TRBD1. CDR1 and CDR2 (germline): NNHNN, SYGAGS (reference sequence). The CDR3 sequence is 14 residues long. After removal of 2 bases from V and 4 bases from J, the junction contained 2 bases not matched to a gene. The CDR3 bases that were read are TGTGCCAGCGGTGAGGGGACAGGGTCAGAAACGCTGTAT. Translating it yields CASGEGTGSETLY. In full, the CDR3 is CASGEGTGSETLYF.

A remark on this clone: Gene and germline names: mouse. The read finishes 1 residue shy of the CDR3 end, and the germline J gene is used to complete it. The chain has TRBV31 and TRBJ2-2, with TRBD2 identical over 12 bases. J lost 1 base, V lost 0 bases, and 0 bases had no gene match. Germline CDR1 reads GKSSPN; CDR2 reads SITVG. CDR3 size: 16 residues. CDR3 protein: CAWSLGLGGNTGQLYF. The CDR3 bases that were read are TGTGCCTGGAGTCTGGGACTGGGGGGAAACACCGGGCAGCTCTAC.

Of note for this clone: Gene names and germline match the mouse. The CDR3 end lies 1 residue beyond the end of the read and is filled in from the germline J gene. The J gene is TRBJ2-7, the V gene TRBV12-2, with D possibly being TRBD1 or TRBD2 (6 bases each). Trimming took 0 bases from V and 6 from J, leaving 14 bases between them. CDR1 SGHLS and CDR2 HYDKME come from the germline V gene. The CDR3 sequence is 14 residues long. CDR3 amino acids: CASSLDWGRSEQYF. CDR3 bases read: TGTGCCAGCTCTCTCGATTGGGGGCGCAGTGAACAGTAC.

In regard to this clone: Germline and genes here are mouse. The read comes to an end 1 residue before the CDR3 does, leaving the germline J gene to fill in the end. The chain uses TRBV23 and TRBJ2-4; the listed D gene, TRBD2, was not tested against the DNA. Germline CDR1 is KGHTA and CDR2 is FQNQQP. The length of the CDR3 is 17 residues. CDR3 protein: CSSSQSRGAGSQNTLYF. Partial CDR3 DNA: TGCTCCAGCAGTCAATCGAGGGGGGCGGGGAGTCAAAACACCTTGTAC.

This clone is judged medium-sized (0.01 to 0.1%). Germline and genes here are mouse. The CDR3 extends 1 residue past the end of the read, so its final part is completed from the germline J gene. The chain recombines TRBV26 with TRBJ1-1; the D gene is possibly TRBD1 (6 bases). Per the germline V gene, CDR1 is KGHPV and CDR2 is FQNQEV (reference sequence). This CDR3 is built from 13 residues. Trimming cost V 4 bases and J 0 bases, with 6 bases left between them. The CDR3 spells CASSRTANTEVFF. CDR3 DNA, as far as it was read: TGTGCCAGCAGTCGGACAGCAAACACAGAAGTCTTC.

In the case of this clone: Gene names are the mouse ones. This CDR3 is CASSQDWGGRYAEQFF. The sequenced CDR3 bases are TGTGCCAGCAGCCAAGACTGGGGGGGGCGCTATGCTGAGCAGTTC. V usage is TRBV5 and J usage is TRBJ2-1; TRBD2 aligns across 9 bases. The read finishes 1 residue shy of the CDR3 end, and the germline J gene is used to complete it. CDR1 and CDR2 (germline): LGHNA, YNLKQL (reference sequence). The CDR3 contains 16 residues. V gave up 0 bases and J gave up 3 bases; unmatched junction bases: 3.

This clone occurred a few times. Each gene name is a mouse one. The read is 1 residue too short to cover the CDR3 end, so that end is filled in from the germline J gene. This chain connects TRBV12-2 to TRBJ2-4, with 10 bases that match TRBD2. The CDR3 covers 14 residues. CDR1 is SGHLS, CDR2 HYDKME, per germline. The ends lost 3 bases at V and 5 bases at J; junction bases unmatched: 4. CDR3 loop: CASSSLGGGNTLYF. Partial CDR3 DNA: TGTGCCAGCTCTTCACTGGGGGGGGGAAACACCTTGTAC.

A word on this clone: Genes here carry mouse names. The read ends 1 residue shy of where the CDR3 ends; the end is completed using the germline J gene. The rearrangement joins TRBV15 to TRBJ2-1; 8 positions match TRBD2. The CDR3 is made up of 14 amino acids. Germline V gene lookup returns CDR1 SGHND and CDR2 FRSKSL. V shed 3 bases, J shed 3 bases, and the junction held 1 base outside the gene matches. Partial CDR3 DNA: TGTGCCAGCAGTTTGGGGGGGCGCTATGCTGAGCAGTTC. Its translation: CASSLGGRYAEQF. The entire CDR3 protein is CASSLGGRYAEQFF.

Details on this clone: Germline and genes: mouse. The CDR3 end falls 1 residue outside the read, so it is completed with the germline J gene. This chain connects TRBV13-1 to TRBJ2-4; tentative D call: TRBD2 (6 bases). The germline CDR1 and CDR2 sequences are NSHNY and SYGAGN. The CDR3 contains 12 residues. With 1 base removed from V and 6 bases from J, the gap between germline ends came to 6 bases. CDR3 DNA (partial): TGTGCCAGCAGTGATACTGGGAACACCTTGTAC. Its translation is CASSDTGNTLY. The CDR3 reads in full as CASSDTGNTLYF.

A remark on this clone: The germline and genes are mouse ones. The read terminates 1 residue before the CDR3 end, so the remaining end is supplied by the germline J gene. The chain combines TRBV26 with TRBJ2-2, with a weak D call TRBD1 (5 bases). Per the germline V gene, CDR1 is KGHPV and CDR2 is FQNQEV (reference sequence). The V gene lost 6 bases and the J gene lost 0 bases, with 8 bases spanning the gap. CDR3 length: 14 residues. This CDR3 reads CASRDIANTGQLYF. CDR3 DNA (partial): TGTGCCAGCAGGGACATTGCAAACACCGGGCAGCTCTAC. The complete variable domain, with remaining parts taken from reference TRBV26 and TRBJ2-2, reads NSKVIQTPRYLVKGQGQKAKMRCIPEKGHPVVFWYQQNKNNEFKFLINFQNQEVLQQIDMTEKRFSAECPSNSPCSLEIQSSEAGDSALYLCASRDIANTGQLYFGEGSKLTVL.

Sample share makes this clone medium-sized. Germline and genes here are mouse. The sequence runs out 1 residue before the end of the CDR3; the remainder is reconstructed from the germline J gene. The chain is built from TRBV23 and TRBJ1-4. The CDR3 totals 13 residues. Germline values: CDR1 KGHTA, CDR2 FQNQQP. Here the CDR3 reads CSSSGGANERLFF. The part of the CDR3 DNA that was read is TGCTCCAGCAGCGGGGGGGCCAACGAAAGATTATTT.

By proportion, this clone is medium-sized. The germline and genes are mouse ones. The sequence runs out 1 residue before the end of the CDR3; the remainder is reconstructed from the germline J gene. The chain is built from TRBV2 and TRBJ2-2; D possibly corresponds to TRBD2 (6 bases). Trimming stripped 0 bases from V and 1 base from J, with 6 bases between. Germline V CDR1 and CDR2: LGHNA, YSYQKL. The CDR3 has 15 amino acids. The DNA read from the CDR3 is TGTGCCAGCAGCCAAGAACTGGGAAACACCGGGCAGCTCTAC. The encoded protein is CASSQELGNTGQLY. The whole CDR3 is CASSQELGNTGQLYF.

In its sample, this clone was seen a few times. Gene names are the mouse ones. Other DNA sequences in this specimen translate into the identical CDR3. The sequenced part of the CDR3 DNA is TGTGCCAGCTCCCCGGGCTATTTCAACGAAAGATTATTT. This sequence encodes CASSPGYFNERLF. The full CDR3 protein is CASSPGYFNERLFF. V is TRBV12-2 and J is TRBJ1-4; D is unclear. The read falls 1 residue short of the CDR3 end, and the missing part is taken from the germline J gene. V was cut by 4 bases and J by 4 bases, with 12 bases left in between. The CDR3 contains 14 residues. Per germline, CDR1 SGHLS and CDR2 HYDKME.

To note about this clone: Gene and germline names: mouse. The read terminates 1 residue before the CDR3 end, so the remaining end is supplied by the germline J gene. This chain connects TRBV13-1 to TRBJ1-1; 8 bases agree with TRBD1. V dropped 5 bases and J dropped 2; count of bases not matched to a gene: 2. CDR3 length equals 13 residues. Germline V gives CDR1 NSHNY, CDR2 SYGAGN. The covered CDR3 bases are TGTGCCAGCAGACAGGGGGGCAACACAGAAGTCTTC. This codes for CASRQGGNTEVF. In full, the CDR3 reads CASRQGGNTEVFF.

With respect to this clone: Mouse names are used for the genes. With the read ending 1 residue before the CDR3 end, the germline J gene is used to fill in that end. The genes are TRBV26 and TRBJ1-2; D is possibly TRBD1 (5 bases). V was cut by 5 bases and J by 0 bases, with 10 bases left in between. The CDR3 spans 14 residues. The germline V gene encodes CDR1 KGHPV and CDR2 FQNQEV (reference sequence). The CDR3 loop reads CASSRTHANSDYTF. The covered CDR3 bases are TGTGCCAGCAGTAGGACACATGCAAACTCCGACTACACC.

As to this clone: The genes are named according to mouse. The CDR3 end falls 1 residue outside the read, so it is completed with the germline J gene. This chain uses TRBV26 with TRBJ2-4; 12 bases fit TRBD2. With 3 bases clipped from V and 0 bases from J, the junction kept 4 bases outside the gene matches. CDR3 length: 17 amino acids. Germline assignment: CDR1 KGHPV and CDR2 FQNQEV (reference sequence). The CDR3 bases that were read are TGTGCCAGCAGTCTCGGACTGGGGGGGGTTAGTCAAAACACCTTGTAC. This codes for CASSLGLGGVSQNTLY. The whole CDR3 reads CASSLGLGGVSQNTLYF. The full variable domain, its missing parts supplied by reference TRBV26 and TRBJ2-4, is NSKVIQTPRYLVKGQGQKAKMRCIPEKGHPVVFWYQQNKNNEFKFLINFQNQEVLQQIDMTEKRFSAECPSNSPCSLEIQSSEAGDSALYLCASSLGLGGVSQNTLYFGAGTRLSVL.

Regarding this clone: Each gene name is a mouse one. The read gets to within 1 residue of the CDR3 end, and the germline J gene fills in the rest. The chain links TRBV23 to TRBJ2-7; TRBD1, the table's D call, was not compared with the DNA. This CDR3 is built from 13 residues. Germline CDR1 is KGHTA and CDR2 is FQNQQP. The sequenced part of the CDR3 DNA is TGTGCCAGCAGTCGATACAGCTCCTATGAACAGTAC. Encoded protein: CASSRYSSYEQY. The entire CDR3 sequence reads CASSRYSSYEQYF. The whole variable domain, remainder taken from reference TRBV23 and TRBJ2-7, is DAAVTQKPRYLIKMKGQEAEMKCIPEKGHTAVFWYQQKQSKELKFLIYFQNQQPLDQIDMVKERFSAVCPSSSLCSLGIRTCEAEDSALYLCASSRYSSYEQYFGPGTRLTVL.